This TCR beta chain was sequenced during a study of CD8 T cells in Susac syndrome (dated by TCRdb to between 2019 and 2020). Some background on the complete study: Whether CD8+ T cell activation and differentiation in Susac syndrome was antigen driven was tested using repertoire sequencing. The study compared CD8+ T cell repertoire clonality among around 11 healthy donors, around 14 Susac syndrome patients and roughly 16 multiple sclerosis patients. What the work shows at the level of the full study, not this receptor alone: The number of individuals in the TCR sequencing and HLA analysis was recognized as being relatively small.

In regard to this clonotype: No cognate antigen has been identified for it. No qualities accompany the bases; no much larger clone lies one base away.

RNA was extracted using the RNeasy kit, and about 0.5 to 1 ug of the RNA was reverse transcribed with random hexamers. The immunoSEQ multiplex PCR assay, which covers 54 Vbeta and 13 Jbeta segments, was used to amplify TCR beta CDR3 regions. To correct PCR amplification bias, a synthetic template baseline was used for both primer optimization and computational correction. The study's own analysis went as follows. Reads were annotated to V, D and J genes per IMGT and analyzed with immunoSEQ Analyzer, keeping only productive sequences. To calculate clonality, Shannon entropy was normalized by log2 of the number of productive unique sequences and then subtracted from one. For each patient and control, public and private clones were evaluated within the 100 most prevalent clones. Clones were defined as Susac-specific if absent from the healthy and MS cohorts, from 1052 published viral clones and from other ImmuneACCESS disease sequences. The public sequencing data were trimmed at Q25 with fastp and processed into clonotypes with MiXCR by TCRdb, which kept only in-frame beta chains. Merged by CDR3 protein, the rows form single entries marked with the most common genes and DNA. Clone size and V and J calls follow TCRdb, not the original study. This sample lists some 300,000 distinct CDR3 sequences; about 88% were detected once. Jointly, the top ten make up 0.18% of the sample.

The junction shows trimming of 3 bases on V and 7 bases on J, and the gene matches do not reach 14 bases of it. From the cysteine up to the phenylalanine, the CDR3 has a length of 19 residues. The entry retains the CDR3 DNA only, 57 bases that are in frame from base 1. Per the germline V gene, MNHEY is the CDR1 and SVGAGI is the CDR2. Peripheral blood CD8+ and CD4+ T cells from healthy donors, Susac syndrome patients and multiple sclerosis patients were profiled by high-throughput TCR beta sequencing. Multiple sclerosis controls were treatment-naive patients with stable or active relapsing-remitting disease fulfilling revised McDonald criteria. Bulk CD8+ and CD4+ T cells were purified by magnetic negative isolation, while CD8+ TEMRA cells were enriched using FACS. Blood was drawn into EDTA tubes, processed within 24 hours, and PBMCs were isolated by density gradient centrifugation. PBMCs intended for TCR sequencing were cryopreserved in liquid nitrogen and were subsequently thawed in a 37 degrees C water bath. Purity of sorted or isolated CD4+, CD8+ and CD8+ TEMRA cells was at least 90%.

This receptor chain uses TRBV6-5 and TRBJ2-1, and 14 junction bases match TRBD2. The sequenced sample consisted of CD8+ T cells from PBMCs. The TCR was taken from a human donor with multiple sclerosis. This receptor carries the CDR3 CASSYSPTSGRGRGNEQFF. In nucleotides, the sequence is TGTGCCAGCAGTTATTCCCCGACTAGCGGGAGGGGGAGAGGAAATGAGCAGTTCTTC.